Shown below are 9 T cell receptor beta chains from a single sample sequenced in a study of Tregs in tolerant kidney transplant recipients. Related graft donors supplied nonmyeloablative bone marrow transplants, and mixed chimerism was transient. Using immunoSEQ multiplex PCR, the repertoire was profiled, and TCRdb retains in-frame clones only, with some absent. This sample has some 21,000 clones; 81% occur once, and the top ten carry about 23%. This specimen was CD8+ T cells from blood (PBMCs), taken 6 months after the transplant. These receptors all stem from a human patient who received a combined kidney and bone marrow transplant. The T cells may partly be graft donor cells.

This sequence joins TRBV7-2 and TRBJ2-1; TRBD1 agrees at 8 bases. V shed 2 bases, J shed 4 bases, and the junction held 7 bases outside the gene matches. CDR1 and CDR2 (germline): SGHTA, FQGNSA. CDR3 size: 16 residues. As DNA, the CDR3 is TGTGCCAGCAGCTTAACCGGGACAGGCCAATACAATGAGCAGTTCTTC. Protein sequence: CASSLTGTGQYNEQFF.

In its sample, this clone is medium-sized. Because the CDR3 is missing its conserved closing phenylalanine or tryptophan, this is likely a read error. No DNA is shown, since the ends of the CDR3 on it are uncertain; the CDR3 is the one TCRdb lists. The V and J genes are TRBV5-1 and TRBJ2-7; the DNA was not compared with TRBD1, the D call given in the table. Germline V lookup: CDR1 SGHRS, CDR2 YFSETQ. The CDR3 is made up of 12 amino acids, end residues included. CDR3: CASSHTGKGVRL.

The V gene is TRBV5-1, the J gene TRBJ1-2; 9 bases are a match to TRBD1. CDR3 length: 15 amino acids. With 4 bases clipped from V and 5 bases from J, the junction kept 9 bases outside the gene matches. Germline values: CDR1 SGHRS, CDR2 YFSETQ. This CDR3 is CASSIGTGLSYGYTF. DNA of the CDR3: TGCGCCAGCAGCATCGGGACAGGGCTATCATATGGCTACACCTTC.

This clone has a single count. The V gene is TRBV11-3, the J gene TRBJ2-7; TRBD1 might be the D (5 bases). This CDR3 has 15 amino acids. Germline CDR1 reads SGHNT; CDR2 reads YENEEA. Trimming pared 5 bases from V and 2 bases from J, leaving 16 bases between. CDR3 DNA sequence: TGTGCCAGCAGCGGCAAGTGGCAGGGCCCCTACGAGCAGTACTTC. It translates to CASSGKWQGPYEQYF.

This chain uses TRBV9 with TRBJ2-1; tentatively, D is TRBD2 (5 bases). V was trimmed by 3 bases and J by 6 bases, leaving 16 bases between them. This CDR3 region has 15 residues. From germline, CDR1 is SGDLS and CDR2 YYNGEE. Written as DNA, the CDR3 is TGTGCCAGCAGCGCTGAGTGGGCGGGCACCAATGAGCAGTTCTTC. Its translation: CASSAEWAGTNEQFF. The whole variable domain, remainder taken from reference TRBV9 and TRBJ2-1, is DSGVTQTPKHLITATGQRVTLRCSPRSGDLSVYWYQQSLDQGLQFLIQYYNGEERAKGNILERFSAQQFPDLHSELNLSSLELGDSALYFCASSAEWAGTNEQFFGPGTRLTVL.

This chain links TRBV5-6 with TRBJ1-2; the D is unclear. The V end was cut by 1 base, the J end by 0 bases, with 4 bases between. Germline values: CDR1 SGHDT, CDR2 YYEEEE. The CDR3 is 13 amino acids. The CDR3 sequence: CASSLSANYGYTF. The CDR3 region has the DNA TGTGCCAGCAGCTTGTCTGCTAACTATGGCTACACCTTC.

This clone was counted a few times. The CDR3 bases are TGTGCCAGCAGTTACTCGATGACAGGGGAATACTATGGCTACACCTTC. Protein sequence: CASSYSMTGEYYGYTF. The V call is TRBV9, the J call TRBJ1-2, with TRBD1 matching 8 bases. Trimming took 5 bases from V and 3 from J; bases not matched to a gene: 12. From germline, CDR1 is SGDLS and CDR2 YYNGEE. This CDR3 is 16 amino acids long.

The CDR3 coding sequence is TGTGCCAGCAGCTTGGCCGAGTCCTACGAGCAGTACTTC. Its translation: CASSLAESYEQYF. J is TRBJ2-7 and V is TRBV5-4; no clear D. The CDR3 consists of 13 residues. V lost 0 bases and J lost 1, with 5 bases in between. Germline CDR1 SGHNT, CDR2 YYREEE (reference sequence).

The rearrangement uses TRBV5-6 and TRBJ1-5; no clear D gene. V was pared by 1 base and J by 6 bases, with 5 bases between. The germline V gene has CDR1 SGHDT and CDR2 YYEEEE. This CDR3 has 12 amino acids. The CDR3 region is CASSLFGQPQHF. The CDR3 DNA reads TGTGCCAGCAGCTTGTTCGGTCAGCCCCAGCATTTT.